This TCR beta chain was sequenced during a study of OX40 agonist ivuxolimab in advanced cancers. This table comes from immunoSEQ multiplex PCR, and its TCRdb copy is limited to in-frame clones, with some not included. The sample comprises fewer than 35,000 clones, approximately 88% of which are singletons, and around three fifths rests with the top ten. The germline V gene has CDR1 LNHDA and CDR2 SQIVND (reference sequence). The CDR3 spans 17 residues. V lost 1 base to trimming and J lost 5 bases, with 17 bases between them. The sample in question was CD4+ or CD8+ T cells sorted from blood, obtained in a trial of the OX40 agonist ivuxolimab. The sequence derives from an adult with an advanced solid tumor such as melanoma, head and neck, liver or kidney cancer. The V and J genes are TRBV19 and TRBJ2-2; D perhaps matches TRBD2 (5 bases). DNA for the CDR3: TGTGCCAGTAGTATAGTTTATCGGGAAGGTAATACCGGGGAGCTGTTTTTT. This gives the protein CASSIVYREGNTGELFF.